A selection of T cell receptor beta chains follows, all from one sample in a study of CD8+ T cells in alopecia areata. Sequenced by immunoSEQ multiplex PCR; TCRdb stores in-frame clones only, minus some. The sample shows more than 95,000 clones, over 60% of them seen only once. This material consisted of CD4+ T cells sorted from blood, taken at week 4, from a patient treated with tofacitinib. The receptors derive from a human donor with alopecia areata. CDR3s include the opening cysteine and the closing phenylalanine or tryptophan. Fields, in order: J gene, clone size, V gene, D gene, CDR3 protein, CDR3 DNA. The D gene is left open where the match is weak. Some rows have no size entry. The others give once, few or many, or a class for an expanded clone.

J gene: TRBJ2-3; clone size: few; V gene: TRBV29-1; D gene: -; CDR3 protein: CSVEDRHTDTQYF; CDR3 DNA: TGCAGCGTTGAAGACCGACATACAGATACGCAGTATTTT
J gene: TRBJ2-1; clone size: -; V gene: TRBV4-2; D gene: -; CDR3 protein: CASSQDHTSSNEQFF; CDR3 DNA: TGTGCCAGCAGCCAAGATCACACCTCTAGCAATGAGCAGTTCTTC
J gene: TRBJ2-4; clone size: few; V gene: TRBV4-1; D gene: -; CDR3 protein: CASSHQGIQYF; CDR3 DNA: TGCGCCAGCAGCCATCAGGGCATTCAGTACTTC
J gene: TRBJ2-6; clone size: -; V gene: TRBV27; D gene: -; CDR3 protein: CASSPPGANVLTF; CDR3 DNA: TGTGCCAGCAGTCCCCCCGGGGCCAACGTCCTGACTTTC
J gene: TRBJ2-3; clone size: -; V gene: TRBV9; D gene: -; CDR3 protein: CASSVSWTDTQYF; CDR3 DNA: TGTGCCAGCAGCGTAAGCTGGACAGATACGCAGTATTTT
J gene: TRBJ2-2; clone size: few; V gene: TRBV30; D gene: -; CDR3 protein: CAWNGGRNTGELFF; CDR3 DNA: TGTGCCTGGAACGGAGGGAGGAACACCGGGGAGCTGTTTTTT
J gene: TRBJ1-5; clone size: -; V gene: TRBV27; D gene: -; CDR3 protein: CASRPDSPNQPQHF; CDR3 DNA: TGTGCCAGCAGGCCAGACAGCCCAAATCAGCCCCAGCATTTT
J gene: TRBJ2-1; clone size: few; V gene: TRBV7-3; D gene: -; CDR3 protein: CASSLDRRDEQFF; CDR3 DNA: TGTGCCAGCAGCTTAGACCGAAGGGACGAGCAGTTCTTC
J gene: TRBJ2-7; clone size: -; V gene: TRBV5-6; D gene: -; CDR3 protein: CASRPGGRSSEQYF; CDR3 DNA: TGTGCCAGCAGACCCGGGGGCAGATCGTCCGAGCAGTACTTC
J gene: TRBJ2-5; clone size: -; V gene: TRBV19; D gene: -; CDR3 protein: CASSIVGGTYQETQYF; CDR3 DNA: TGTGCCAGTAGTATAGTCGGCGGAACGTACCAAGAGACCCAGTACTTC
J gene: TRBJ2-7; clone size: once; V gene: TRBV28; D gene: -; CDR3 protein: CASSLTGREQYF; CDR3 DNA: TGTGCCAGCAGTTTAACGGGTCGAGAGCAGTACTTC
J gene: TRBJ2-3; clone size: few; V gene: TRBV28; D gene: -; CDR3 protein: CASSLLVGTHTQYF; CDR3 DNA: TGTGCCAGCAGTTTATTGGTTGGGACACATACGCAGTATTTT
J gene: TRBJ2-7; clone size: -; V gene: TRBV7-8; D gene: -; CDR3 protein: CASSLIYEQYF; CDR3 DNA: TGTGCCAGCAGCTTAATCTACGAGCAGTACTTC
J gene: TRBJ2-5; clone size: few; V gene: TRBV29-1; D gene: -; CDR3 protein: CSVEGSGETQYF; CDR3 DNA: TGCAGCGTTGAAGGGTCGGGGGAGACCCAGTACTTC
J gene: TRBJ1-2; clone size: -; V gene: TRBV30; D gene: -; CDR3 protein: CAWSLEGSVGYTF; CDR3 DNA: TGTGCCTGGAGTCTAGAGGGATCGGTTGGCTACACCTTC
J gene: TRBJ1-1; clone size: -; V gene: TRBV7-9; D gene: -; CDR3 protein: CASSRDSVRGTEAFF; CDR3 DNA: TGTGCCAGCAGCCGAGACAGCGTGAGGGGAACTGAAGCTTTCTTT
J gene: TRBJ2-1; clone size: -; V gene: TRBV30; D gene: TRBD2; CDR3 protein: CAWSRAGVGEQFF; CDR3 DNA: TGTGCCTGGAGCCGGGCGGGAGTCGGTGAGCAGTTCTTC
J gene: TRBJ1-1; clone size: few; V gene: TRBV29-1; D gene: -; CDR3 protein: CSVGQKEAFF; CDR3 DNA: TGCAGCGTTGGGCAGAAGGAAGCTTTCTTT
J gene: TRBJ1-1; clone size: -; V gene: TRBV7-6; D gene: -; CDR3 protein: CASSSDVNTEAFF; CDR3 DNA: TGTGCCAGCAGCTCCGACGTTAACACTGAAGCTTTCTTT
J gene: TRBJ1-5; clone size: -; V gene: TRBV15; D gene: TRBD1; CDR3 protein: CATRTGYYSNQPQHF; CDR3 DNA: TGTGCCACCAGGACAGGGTATTATAGCAATCAGCCCCAGCATTTT
J gene: TRBJ2-2; clone size: -; V gene: TRBV6-5; D gene: -; CDR3 protein: CAGRESGTGELFF; CDR3 DNA: TGTGCCGGGCGCGAGTCGGGCACCGGGGAGCTGTTTTTT
J gene: TRBJ2-3; clone size: -; V gene: TRBV25-1; D gene: -; CDR3 protein: CASSDARGTDTQYF; CDR3 DNA: TGTGCCAGCAGTGACGCCCGAGGCACAGATACGCAGTATTTT
J gene: TRBJ2-3; clone size: -; V gene: TRBV7-9; D gene: -; CDR3 protein: CASSLEKGGWATDTQYF; CDR3 DNA: TGTGCCAGCAGCTTAGAAAAGGGAGGTTGGGCCACAGATACGCAGTATTTT
J gene: TRBJ2-1; clone size: few; V gene: TRBV5-1; D gene: -; CDR3 protein: CASRGGTTGEEQFF; CDR3 DNA: TGCGCCAGCAGGGGAGGGACGACAGGGGAAGAGCAGTTCTTC
J gene: TRBJ1-2; clone size: -; V gene: TRBV7-9; D gene: TRBD1; CDR3 protein: CASSPRQGNYGYTF; CDR3 DNA: TGTGCCAGCAGCCCACGACAGGGGAACTATGGCTACACCTTC
J gene: TRBJ2-1; clone size: -; V gene: TRBV2; D gene: -; CDR3 protein: CASRASGSYNEQFF; CDR3 DNA: TGTGCCAGCAGAGCGAGCGGATCCTACAATGAGCAGTTCTTC
J gene: TRBJ2-3; clone size: few; V gene: TRBV30; D gene: -; CDR3 protein: CAWSVRGSPDTQYF; CDR3 DNA: TGTGCCTGGAGTGTACGTGGGAGCCCAGATACGCAGTATTTT
J gene: TRBJ2-5; clone size: -; V gene: TRBV4-3; D gene: -; CDR3 protein: CASSQDGQPQETQYF; CDR3 DNA: TGCGCCAGCAGCCAAGATGGACAACCACAAGAGACCCAGTACTTC
J gene: TRBJ2-5; clone size: few; V gene: TRBV29-1; D gene: -; CDR3 protein: CSVGVETQYF; CDR3 DNA: TGCAGCGTTGGGGTAGAGACCCAGTACTTC
J gene: TRBJ2-3; clone size: -; V gene: TRBV25-1; D gene: TRBD2; CDR3 protein: CASGGLAGATDTQYF; CDR3 DNA: TGTGCCAGCGGTGGGCTAGCGGGAGCCACAGATACGCAGTATTTT
J gene: TRBJ2-5; clone size: -; V gene: TRBV4-2; D gene: TRBD2; CDR3 protein: CASSQEPSGGLQETQYF; CDR3 DNA: TGTGCCAGCAGCCAAGAGCCCAGCGGGGGGCTCCAAGAGACCCAGTACTTC
J gene: TRBJ2-3; clone size: -; V gene: TRBV10-3; D gene: -; CDR3 protein: CAISGTVSTDTQYF; CDR3 DNA: TGTGCCATCAGTGGGACGGTGAGCACAGATACGCAGTATTTT
J gene: TRBJ1-2; clone size: few; V gene: TRBV9; D gene: -; CDR3 protein: CASSVAGRTSEGYTF; CDR3 DNA: TGTGCCAGCAGCGTGGCCGGGAGAACGTCGGAGGGCTACACCTTC
J gene: TRBJ1-1; clone size: -; V gene: TRBV11-2; D gene: TRBD1; CDR3 protein: CASSLRTGVNTEAFF; CDR3 DNA: TGTGCCAGCAGCCTCCGGACAGGGGTAAACACTGAAGCTTTCTTT
J gene: TRBJ2-5; clone size: -; V gene: TRBV5-1; D gene: -; CDR3 protein: CASSLIGQRETQYF; CDR3 DNA: TGCGCCAGCAGCTTGATCGGCCAGCGAGAGACCCAGTACTTC
J gene: TRBJ1-5; clone size: -; V gene: TRBV19; D gene: TRBD1; CDR3 protein: CASRAGTGGSNQPQHF; CDR3 DNA: TGTGCCAGTAGGGCCGGGACAGGGGGTAGCAATCAGCCCCAGCATTTT
J gene: TRBJ2-5; clone size: -; V gene: TRBV5-1; D gene: -; CDR3 protein: CASSLFGEETQYF; CDR3 DNA: TGCGCCAGCAGCTTATTCGGGGAAGAGACCCAGTACTTC
J gene: TRBJ1-1; clone size: -; V gene: TRBV5-1; D gene: -; CDR3 protein: CASSSLQDGTEAFF; CDR3 DNA: TGCGCCAGCAGCTCGCTTCAGGATGGCACTGAAGCTTTCTTT
J gene: TRBJ2-5; clone size: -; V gene: TRBV7-2; D gene: TRBD2; CDR3 protein: CASSHERGGQETQYF; CDR3 DNA: TGTGCCAGCAGCCACGAGCGGGGGGGCCAAGAGACCCAGTACTTC
J gene: TRBJ2-1; clone size: few; V gene: TRBV18; D gene: -; CDR3 protein: CASSPLSAYNEQFF; CDR3 DNA: TGTGCCAGCTCACCACTGAGCGCCTACAATGAGCAGTTCTTC